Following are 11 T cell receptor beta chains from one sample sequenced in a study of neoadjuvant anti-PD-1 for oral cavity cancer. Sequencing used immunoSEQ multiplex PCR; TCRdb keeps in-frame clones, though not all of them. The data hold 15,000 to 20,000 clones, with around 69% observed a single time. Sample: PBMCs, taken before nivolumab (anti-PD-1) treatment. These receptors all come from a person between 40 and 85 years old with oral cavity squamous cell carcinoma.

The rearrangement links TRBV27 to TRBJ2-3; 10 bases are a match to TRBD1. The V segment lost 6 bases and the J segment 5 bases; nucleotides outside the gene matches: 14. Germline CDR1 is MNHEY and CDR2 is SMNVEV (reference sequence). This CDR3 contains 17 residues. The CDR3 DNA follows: TGTGCCAGCAGACCCCCGACAGGGGGCGTTCACGTAGATACGCAGTATTTT. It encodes CASRPPTGGVHVDTQYF.

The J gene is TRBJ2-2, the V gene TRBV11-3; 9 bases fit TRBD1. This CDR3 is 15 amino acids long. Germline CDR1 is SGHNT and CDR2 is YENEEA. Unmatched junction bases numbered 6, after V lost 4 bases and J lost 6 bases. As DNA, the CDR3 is TGTGCCAGCAGCTCGGGACAGGGAATATCCGGGGAGCTGTTTTTT. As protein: CASSSGQGISGELFF.

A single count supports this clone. The chain's CDR3 is CSAGEGHEQYF. The CDR3 coding sequence is TGCAGTGCTGGGGAGGGGCACGAGCAGTACTTC. The V and J genes are TRBV20-1 and TRBJ2-7, with TRBD2 matching 7 bases. V lost 5 bases to trimming and J lost 5 bases; unmatched junction nucleotides: 3. From germline, CDR1 is DFQATT and CDR2 SNEGSKA (reference sequence). The CDR3 has 11 residues.

The CDR3 region is CASGQGEGTEAFF. CDR3 sequence (DNA): TGTGCCAGCGGGCAGGGAGAGGGGACTGAAGCTTTCTTT. This chain connects TRBV5-6 to TRBJ1-1; D might be TRBD1 (5 bases). The CDR3 covers 13 residues. The V and J ends lost 7 bases and 5 bases respectively, with 15 bases between them. Looked up from germline, CDR1 is SGHDT and CDR2 is YYEEEE.

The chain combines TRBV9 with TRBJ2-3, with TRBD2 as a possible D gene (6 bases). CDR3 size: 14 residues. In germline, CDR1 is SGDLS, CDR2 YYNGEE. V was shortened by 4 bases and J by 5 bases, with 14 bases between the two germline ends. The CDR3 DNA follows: TGTGCCAGCAGCTTGGGACTCGGAGGAGATACGCAGTATTTT. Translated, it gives CASSLGLGGDTQYF.

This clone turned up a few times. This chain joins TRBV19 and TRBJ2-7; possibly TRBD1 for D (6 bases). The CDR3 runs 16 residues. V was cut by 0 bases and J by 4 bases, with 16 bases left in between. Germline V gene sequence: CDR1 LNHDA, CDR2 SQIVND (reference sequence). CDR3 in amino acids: CASSIDAGTTPYEQYF. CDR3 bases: TGTGCCAGTAGTATAGATGCCGGGACAACTCCTTACGAGCAGTACTTC.

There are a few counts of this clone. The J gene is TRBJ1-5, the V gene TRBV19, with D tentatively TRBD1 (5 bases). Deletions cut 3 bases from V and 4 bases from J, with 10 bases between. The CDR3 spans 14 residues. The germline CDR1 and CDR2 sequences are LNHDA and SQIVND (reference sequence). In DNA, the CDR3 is TGTGCCAGTAGTATCGGGGGTTCTAATCAGCCCCAGCATTTT. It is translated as CASSIGGSNQPQHF.

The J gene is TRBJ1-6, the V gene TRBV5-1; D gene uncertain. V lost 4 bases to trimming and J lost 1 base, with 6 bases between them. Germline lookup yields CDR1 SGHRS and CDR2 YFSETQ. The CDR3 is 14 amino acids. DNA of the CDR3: TGCGCCAGCAGCATGGAGTCCTATAATTCACCCCTCCACTTT. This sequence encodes CASSMESYNSPLHF.

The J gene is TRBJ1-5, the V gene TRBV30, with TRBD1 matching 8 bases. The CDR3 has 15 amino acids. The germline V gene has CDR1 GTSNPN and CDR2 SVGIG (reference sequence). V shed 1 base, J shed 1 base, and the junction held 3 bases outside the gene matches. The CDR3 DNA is TGTGCCTGGAGTGGTAGGACAGGGAGCAATCAGCCCCAGCATTTT. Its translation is CAWSGRTGSNQPQHF.

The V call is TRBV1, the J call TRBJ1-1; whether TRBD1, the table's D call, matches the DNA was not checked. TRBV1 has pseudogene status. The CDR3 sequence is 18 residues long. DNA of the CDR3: TGCACCAGCAGCCACCCGGTACAGGGGGCCTGGAAGAACACTGAAGCTTTCTTT. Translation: CTSSHPVQGAWKNTEAFF.

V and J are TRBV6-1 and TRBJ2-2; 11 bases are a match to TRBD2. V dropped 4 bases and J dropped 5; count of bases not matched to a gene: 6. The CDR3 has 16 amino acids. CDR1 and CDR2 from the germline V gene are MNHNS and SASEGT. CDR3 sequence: CASSGLAGGWTGELFF. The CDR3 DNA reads TGTGCCAGCAGTGGCCTAGCGGGAGGTTGGACCGGGGAGCTGTTTTTT.